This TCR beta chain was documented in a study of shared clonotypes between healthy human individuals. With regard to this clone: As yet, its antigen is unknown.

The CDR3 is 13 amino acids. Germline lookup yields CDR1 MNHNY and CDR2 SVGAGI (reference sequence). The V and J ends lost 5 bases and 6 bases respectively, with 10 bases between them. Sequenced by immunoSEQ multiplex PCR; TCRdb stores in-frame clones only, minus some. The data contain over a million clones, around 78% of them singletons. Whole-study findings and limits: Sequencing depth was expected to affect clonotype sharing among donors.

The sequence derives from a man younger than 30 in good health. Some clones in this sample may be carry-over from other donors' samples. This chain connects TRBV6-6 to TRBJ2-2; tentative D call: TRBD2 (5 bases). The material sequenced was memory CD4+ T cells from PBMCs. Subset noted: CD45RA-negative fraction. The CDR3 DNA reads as TGTGCCAGCAGTGCCGGGGTACCCGGGGAGCTGTTTTTT. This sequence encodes CASSAGVPGELFF.